These T cell receptor beta chains were read from a single sample in a study of CD8 T cells in Susac syndrome. MiXCR, run by TCRdb on the immunoSEQ multiplex PCR reads, gives a single entry per CDR3 protein. The sample has about 430,000 distinct CDR3 sequences; more than 80% are singletons. The sequenced sample consisted of CD8+ T cells from PBMCs. These receptors were taken from a human donor with multiple sclerosis. The CDR3 runs from the conserved cysteine through the conserved F or W. The D gene is left open where the match is weak. Size is omitted from some rows. Given values are once, few, many or a class for expanded clones.

j_gene: TRBJ1-1; d_gene: -; abundance: -; v_gene: TRBV6-1; CDR3nt: TGTGCCAGCAGTGAAGCTTGGGGAGGTGGCACTGAAGCTTTCTTT; CDR3aa: CASSEAWGGGTEAFF
j_gene: TRBJ2-2; d_gene: -; abundance: -; v_gene: TRBV24-1; CDR3nt: TGTGCCACCAGTGATGGGGGGGCCACGAACACCGGGGAGCTGTTTTTT; CDR3aa: CATSDGGATNTGELFF
j_gene: TRBJ2-7; d_gene: TRBD1; abundance: -; v_gene: TRBV27; CDR3nt: TGTGCCAGCAGTTTAGGGACAGGGGAACACGAGCAGTACTTC; CDR3aa: CASSLGTGEHEQYF
j_gene: TRBJ2-1; d_gene: -; abundance: -; v_gene: TRBV29-1; CDR3nt: TGCAGCGTTGAAGGCCCGGGCGGGACCTACAATGAGCAGTTCTTC; CDR3aa: CSVEGPGGTYNEQFF
j_gene: TRBJ1-5; d_gene: -; abundance: -; v_gene: TRBV7-9; CDR3nt: TGTGCCAGCAGCTTAGAAAATTCGGTTCAGCCCCAGCATTTT; CDR3aa: CASSLENSVQPQHF
j_gene: TRBJ2-4; d_gene: TRBD2; abundance: -; v_gene: TRBV7-7; CDR3nt: TGTGCCAGCAGCTATGAACTAGCGGGGGGCCGGGTCATTCAGTACTTC; CDR3aa: CASSYELAGGRVIQYF
j_gene: TRBJ1-4; d_gene: -; abundance: -; v_gene: TRBV11-2; CDR3nt: TGTGCCAGCAGCCCCTGGCCAGTTCAACTAGGGAAACTGTTTTTT; CDR3aa: CASSPWPVQLGKLFF
j_gene: TRBJ1-2; d_gene: -; abundance: -; v_gene: TRBV7-9; CDR3nt: TGTGCCAGCACCGAAGACTACAGATCTAACTATGGCTACACCTTC; CDR3aa: CASTEDYRSNYGYTF
j_gene: TRBJ2-7; d_gene: TRBD2; abundance: -; v_gene: TRBV6-5; CDR3nt: TGTGCCAGCGGGGGGGAAGTCGTTGGCGAGCAGTACTTC; CDR3aa: CASGGEVVGEQYF
j_gene: TRBJ2-7; d_gene: -; abundance: few; v_gene: TRBV27; CDR3nt: TGTGCCAGCAGTTTGATAGGAGACGAGCAGTACTTC; CDR3aa: CASSLIGDEQYF
j_gene: TRBJ2-7; d_gene: -; abundance: -; v_gene: TRBV2; CDR3nt: TGTGCCAGCACCCCTAGGACCGCGAAGAGCTCCTACGAGCAGTACTTC; CDR3aa: CASTPRTAKSSYEQYF
j_gene: TRBJ2-7; d_gene: -; abundance: few; v_gene: TRBV30; CDR3nt: TGTGCCTGGAGTACAGGGTTAACCTACGAGCAGTACTTC; CDR3aa: CAWSTGLTYEQYF
j_gene: TRBJ2-7; d_gene: TRBD1; abundance: -; v_gene: TRBV7-9; CDR3nt: TGTGCCAGCAGCAAGGGACAGGGGAACTACGAGCAGTACTTC; CDR3aa: CASSKGQGNYEQYF
j_gene: TRBJ2-5; d_gene: -; abundance: many; v_gene: TRBV5-1; CDR3nt: TGTGCCAGCAGCTTAGAGGGCGAGACCCAGTACTTC; CDR3aa: CASSLEGETQYF
j_gene: TRBJ2-6; d_gene: -; abundance: -; v_gene: TRBV19; CDR3nt: TGTGCCAGTAGTATTCAGGGATGGAACAGGGAGGGATTCGGGGCCAACGTCCTGACTTTC; CDR3aa: CASSIQGWNREGFGANVLTF
j_gene: TRBJ2-7; d_gene: -; abundance: -; v_gene: TRBV6-1; CDR3nt: TGTGCCAGCAGTGATAGAAGTAGCTCCTACGAGCAGTACTTC; CDR3aa: CASSDRSSSYEQYF
j_gene: TRBJ1-2; d_gene: -; abundance: -; v_gene: TRBV30; CDR3nt: TGTGCCTGGAGGGACGGGAAAGAGGGGTATGGCTACACCTTC; CDR3aa: CAWRDGKEGYGYTF
j_gene: TRBJ1-1; d_gene: -; abundance: -; v_gene: TRBV2; CDR3nt: TGTGCCAGCAGTGACGGGTGGGGGCTGAGGGGCACTGAAGCTTTCTTT; CDR3aa: CASSDGWGLRGTEAFF
j_gene: TRBJ1-4; d_gene: -; abundance: -; v_gene: TRBV4-1; CDR3nt: TGCGCCAGCAGCCGTCTTGCGGACGATGCAACTAATGAAAAACTGTTTTTT; CDR3aa: CASSRLADDATNEKLFF
j_gene: TRBJ2-1; d_gene: TRBD2; abundance: -; v_gene: TRBV19; CDR3nt: TGTGCCAGTAGTCAGAGCGGGAGTCATTATGAGCAGTTCTTC; CDR3aa: CASSQSGSHYEQFF
j_gene: TRBJ1-1; d_gene: -; abundance: -; v_gene: TRBV4-1; CDR3nt: TGCGCCAGCAGCCAACAGGGGAGAAGCACTGAAGCTTTCTTT; CDR3aa: CASSQQGRSTEAFF
j_gene: TRBJ2-7; d_gene: TRBD1; abundance: -; v_gene: TRBV19; CDR3nt: TGTGCCAGTACCGGGACAGGGGGAGCCGAGCAGTACTTC; CDR3aa: CASTGTGGAEQYF
j_gene: TRBJ1-1; d_gene: -; abundance: -; v_gene: TRBV12-3/TRBV12-4; CDR3nt: TGTGCCAGCAGCCCCGACAGCGCGGGAGCTTTCTTT; CDR3aa: CASSPDSAGAFF
j_gene: TRBJ2-1; d_gene: -; abundance: -; v_gene: TRBV5-6; CDR3nt: TGTGCCAGCAGCACGACAGAATTTCCCTACAATGAGCAGTTCTTC; CDR3aa: CASSTTEFPYNEQFF
j_gene: TRBJ1-2; d_gene: -; abundance: few; v_gene: TRBV6-1; CDR3nt: TGTGCCAGCAGGGCCTCCGGGGTTGGCTACACCTTC; CDR3aa: CASRASGVGYTF
j_gene: TRBJ2-7; d_gene: -; abundance: -; v_gene: TRBV28; CDR3nt: TGTGCCAGCACATTCGACCGGGGAACCTACGAGCAGTACTTC; CDR3aa: CASTFDRGTYEQYF
j_gene: TRBJ1-2; d_gene: TRBD1; abundance: once; v_gene: TRBV5-4; CDR3nt: TGTGCCAGCAGCTTGGGGGCCGGGGACAGCAGCTATGGCTACACCTTC; CDR3aa: CASSLGAGDSSYGYTF
j_gene: TRBJ1-2; d_gene: -; abundance: -; v_gene: TRBV21-1; CDR3nt: TGTGCCAGCAGCAAATCAAGAACCGGGACTCGTGGTGGCTACACCTTC; CDR3aa: CASSKSRTGTRGGYTF
j_gene: TRBJ2-7; d_gene: -; abundance: once; v_gene: TRBV4-1; CDR3nt: TGCGCCAGCAGCCAAGAGCAGGCAGATAGCGGTTACTACGAGCAGTACTTC; CDR3aa: CASSQEQADSGYYEQYF
j_gene: TRBJ2-1; d_gene: TRBD1; abundance: -; v_gene: TRBV27; CDR3nt: TGTGCCAGCAGTCCGTACCCCCCCGGACAGGTAAACAATGAGCAGTTCTTC; CDR3aa: CASSPYPPGQVNNEQFF
j_gene: TRBJ2-2; d_gene: -; abundance: -; v_gene: TRBV6-5; CDR3nt: TGTGCCAGCAGTTACTCGATGGAGGGGGCCGGGGAGCTGTTTTTT; CDR3aa: CASSYSMEGAGELFF
j_gene: TRBJ2-7; d_gene: TRBD1; abundance: -; v_gene: TRBV29-1; CDR3nt: TGCAGCGTTGCGGGACAGGGGACAAGCAACGAGCAGTACTTC; CDR3aa: CSVAGQGTSNEQYF
j_gene: TRBJ2-7; d_gene: -; abundance: -; v_gene: TRBV28; CDR3nt: TGTGCCAGCAGTTATAGACTACGTTACTCCTACGAGCAGTACTTC; CDR3aa: CASSYRLRYSYEQYF
j_gene: TRBJ1-1; d_gene: -; abundance: -; v_gene: TRBV6-6; CDR3nt: TGTGCCAGCAGTTACTCGGGACATTCGAACACTGAAGCTTTCTTT; CDR3aa: CASSYSGHSNTEAFF
j_gene: TRBJ2-1; d_gene: TRBD1; abundance: -; v_gene: TRBV29-1; CDR3nt: TGCAGCGGCGCCGGGACAGGGGTCGATGAGCAGTTCTTC; CDR3aa: CSGAGTGVDEQFF
j_gene: TRBJ2-5; d_gene: -; abundance: -; v_gene: TRBV6-5; CDR3nt: TGTGCCAGCAGTTACTCGAAAGGGTCATGGGAGACCCAGTACTTC; CDR3aa: CASSYSKGSWETQYF
j_gene: TRBJ2-1; d_gene: -; abundance: -; v_gene: TRBV6-2/TRBV6-3; CDR3nt: TGTGCCAGCAGTTACGGAATTAGCTCCTACAATGAGCAGTTCTTC; CDR3aa: CASSYGISSYNEQFF
j_gene: TRBJ2-7; d_gene: -; abundance: -; v_gene: TRBV10-3; CDR3nt: TGTGCCATCAGTGAGTCCGGCGGGGAGTTAGGGTTC; CDR3aa: CAISESGGELGF
j_gene: TRBJ2-1; d_gene: -; abundance: -; v_gene: TRBV5-1; CDR3nt: TGCGCCAGCACTCCTGAACCGGGACGCGAGCAGTTCTTC; CDR3aa: CASTPEPGREQFF
j_gene: TRBJ2-5; d_gene: -; abundance: -; v_gene: TRBV5-5; CDR3nt: TGTGCCAGCAGCTTGTGGCACCAAGAGACCCAGTACTTC; CDR3aa: CASSLWHQETQYF
j_gene: TRBJ2-1; d_gene: -; abundance: -; v_gene: TRBV19; CDR3nt: TGTGCCAGTAGTATAGGGGAGCGGTACAATGAGCAGTTCTTC; CDR3aa: CASSIGERYNEQFF
j_gene: TRBJ2-7; d_gene: TRBD1; abundance: -; v_gene: TRBV4-1; CDR3nt: TGCGCCAGCAGCCAGACTACAGGGGGGTCCGGCTACGAGCAGTACTTC; CDR3aa: CASSQTTGGSGYEQYF
j_gene: TRBJ2-3; d_gene: -; abundance: once; v_gene: TRBV27; CDR3nt: TGTGCCAGCAGTTTATACGGGAGTACCGCAGATACGCAGTATTTT; CDR3aa: CASSLYGSTADTQYF
j_gene: TRBJ1-1; d_gene: -; abundance: -; v_gene: TRBV21-1; CDR3nt: TGTGCCCCCTGGGGTATTCATTGTGGTACTGAAGCTTTCTTT; CDR3aa: CAPWGIHCGTEAFF
j_gene: TRBJ2-2; d_gene: -; abundance: -; v_gene: TRBV10-3; CDR3nt: TGTGCCATCAGTGAGGGGAACACCGGGGAGCTGTTTTTT; CDR3aa: CAISEGNTGELFF
j_gene: TRBJ2-5; d_gene: TRBD2; abundance: few; v_gene: TRBV12-3/TRBV12-4; CDR3nt: TGTGCCAGCAGTTTCTTTCTAGCGGGTGAAGAGACCCAGTACTTC; CDR3aa: CASSFFLAGEETQYF
j_gene: TRBJ1-3; d_gene: -; abundance: -; v_gene: TRBV10-2; CDR3nt: TGCGCCAGCAGGCTGACAGGCAAACTCTCTGGAAACACCATATATTTT; CDR3aa: CASRLTGKLSGNTIYF
j_gene: TRBJ2-7; d_gene: TRBD2; abundance: -; v_gene: TRBV28; CDR3nt: TGTGCCAGCAGTTTCTCAACTAGCGGGAGGCTCGAGCAGTACTTC; CDR3aa: CASSFSTSGRLEQYF
j_gene: TRBJ1-4; d_gene: -; abundance: -; v_gene: TRBV6-5; CDR3nt: TGTGCCAGCAGTTACGGCGGCCGGAATGAAAAACTGTTTTTT; CDR3aa: CASSYGGRNEKLFF
j_gene: TRBJ2-1; d_gene: -; abundance: -; v_gene: TRBV4-2; CDR3nt: TGTGCCAGCAGCCAAGATTCCGGGTGGGGGTACAATGAGCAGTTCTTC; CDR3aa: CASSQDSGWGYNEQFF
j_gene: TRBJ2-7; d_gene: TRBD1; abundance: -; v_gene: TRBV6-5; CDR3nt: TGTGCCAGCAGTTACTCCGGGACAGGGAGTGGAGAGCAGTACTTC; CDR3aa: CASSYSGTGSGEQYF
j_gene: TRBJ2-1; d_gene: -; abundance: -; v_gene: TRBV28; CDR3nt: TGTGCCAGCAGACCACGCTCAGGGTTAGGGCCCAATGAGCAGTTCTTC; CDR3aa: CASRPRSGLGPNEQFF